This T cell receptor beta chain derives from a study of identical twins. Unique molecular identifiers were in the cDNA, with template-switch universal primer binding. TCRdb independently ran MiXCR on the 5' RACE reads; one entry per CDR3 protein. The sample holds approximately 240,000 distinct CDR3 sequences, more than 12% seen once. Regarding the study as a whole: In cord blood, abundant beta clonotypes had fewer insertions; memory showed no trend. Cross-sectional statistics underpinned the conclusions; the same donors were not followed. Beta out-of-frame twin sharing showed a weaker excess.

The germline V gene encodes CDR1 KGHSH and CDR2 LQKENI. The CDR3 extends over 13 amino acids. Deletions cut 3 bases from V and 2 bases from J, with 8 bases between. A note on this clonotype: As yet, its antigen is unknown.

This chain connects TRBV18 to TRBJ2-7, with D possibly TRBD1 on 5 matching bases. The sample consisted of memory (CD45RO+) T cells sorted from blood. This TCR was recovered from a woman between 18 and 30 years old in good health. DNA for the CDR3: TGTGCCAGCTCACCGTCACAGGCCTACGAGCAGTACTTC. It translates to CASSPSQAYEQYF.